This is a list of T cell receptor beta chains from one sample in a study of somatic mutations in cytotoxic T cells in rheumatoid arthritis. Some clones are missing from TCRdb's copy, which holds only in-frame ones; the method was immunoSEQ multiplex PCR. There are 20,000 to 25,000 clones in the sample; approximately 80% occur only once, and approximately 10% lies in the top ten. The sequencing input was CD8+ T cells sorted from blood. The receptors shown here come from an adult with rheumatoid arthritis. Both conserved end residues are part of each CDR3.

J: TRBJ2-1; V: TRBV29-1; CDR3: CSDLLGQGEQFF
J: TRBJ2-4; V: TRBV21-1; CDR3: CASSIGNIQYF
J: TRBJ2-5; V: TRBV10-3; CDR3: CAISEPTTGTLLQETQYF
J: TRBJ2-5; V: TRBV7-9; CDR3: CASSSEETQYF
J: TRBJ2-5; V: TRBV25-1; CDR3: CASSGIGLGQTQYF
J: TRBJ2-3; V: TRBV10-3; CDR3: CAISSVSADTQYF
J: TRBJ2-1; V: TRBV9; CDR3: CASSAGTGYGNEQFF
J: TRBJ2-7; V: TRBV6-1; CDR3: CASSEWGTGSYEQYF
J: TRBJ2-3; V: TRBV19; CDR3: CASSTSGRTDTQYF
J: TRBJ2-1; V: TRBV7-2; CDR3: CASSLSGTEYNEQFF
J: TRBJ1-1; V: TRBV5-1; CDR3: CASSVAQGALEAFF
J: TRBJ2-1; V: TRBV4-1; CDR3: CASSQDPRADEQFF
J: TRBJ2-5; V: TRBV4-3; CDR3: CASSQLAGIETQYF
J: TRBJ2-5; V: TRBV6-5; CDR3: CASSYLGTDQETQYF
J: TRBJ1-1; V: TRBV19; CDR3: CASSSIREGGLGAFF
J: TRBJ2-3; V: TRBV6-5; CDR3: CASSYSASGIADTQYF
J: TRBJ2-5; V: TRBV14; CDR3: CASSQDRYSTGAHRGTQYF
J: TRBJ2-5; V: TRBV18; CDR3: CASSPTGSAETQYF
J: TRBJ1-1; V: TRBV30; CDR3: CAWSGGPGEAFF
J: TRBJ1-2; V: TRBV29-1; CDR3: CSVLRDRVYGYTF
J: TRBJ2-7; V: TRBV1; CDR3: CTSSQDLVTYEQYF
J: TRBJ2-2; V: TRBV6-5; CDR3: CASNPFTGAGELFF
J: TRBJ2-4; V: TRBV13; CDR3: CASSPGLLNIQYF
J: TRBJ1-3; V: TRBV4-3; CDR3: CASSDTGLRGNTIYF
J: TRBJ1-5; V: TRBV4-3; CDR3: CASSQDWQGVQPQHF
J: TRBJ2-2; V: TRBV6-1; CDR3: CASSDGQGDTGELFF
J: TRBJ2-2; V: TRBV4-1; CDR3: CASSQGTMNTGELFF